This T cell receptor beta chain was captured by sequencing in a study of T cells in Graves' hyperthyroidism and ophthalmopathy. Overall study results and limits: Separation of ophthalmopathy from stable hyperthyroidism was achieved by a 13 V-J model.

The source material, RNA transcripts, was used to amplify TCR beta CDR3 regions. When the TCR CDR3 underwent first-round RT-PCR, the HTBI primer set was used. TCRdb processed the multiplex PCR reads anew with MiXCR; each CDR3 protein has one entry. The table lists about 620,000 distinct CDR3 sequences, under 20% of them singletons. This clonotype showed up just a few times. Its target is not known. This receptor was identified in a woman aged 25 to 39 with Graves' hyperthyroidism. Source material: blood.

The CDR3, as DNA: TGTGCCAGCCAGGAGTCTTCTGAGCAGTTCTTC. Its translation: CASQESSEQFF. This chain connects TRBV2 to TRBJ2-1; D uncertain. V was cut by 8 bases and J by 9 bases, with 11 bases left in between. From germline, CDR1 is SNHLY and CDR2 FYNNEI. The length of the CDR3 is 11 residues.